These T cell receptor beta chains were read from a single sample in a study of cytomegalovirus exposure and HLA in healthy donors. Produced via immunoSEQ multiplex PCR; TCRdb's table is partial and in-frame only. Among 150,000 to 200,000 clones, 65% to 85% were seen once, and the ten largest hold 7%. Sequencing input: PBMCs. The receptors here all came from a woman in her thirties or forties in good health and CMV-seropositive. Both conserved end residues are part of each CDR3. D genes are given only for firm matches. Clone size is stated in some rows and not others, as once, few, many or a class when expanded.

CDR3: CASSLTGGSHEQFF
DNA: TGCGCCAGCAGCTTGACGGGGGGGTCGCATGAGCAGTTCTTC
size: NA
D: TRBD2
V: TRBV5-1
J: TRBJ2-1

CDR3: CASSVDTRSYEQYF
DNA: TGTGCCAGCAGCGTGGATACTAGGTCCTACGAGCAGTACTTC
size: NA
D: NA
V: TRBV11-2
J: TRBJ2-7

CDR3: CASTGSGANVLTF
DNA: TGTGCCAGTACAGGGTCCGGGGCCAACGTCCTGACTTTC
size: NA
D: NA
V: TRBV27
J: TRBJ2-6

CDR3: CASSLTHLSSYNEQFF
DNA: TGTGCCAGCAGTTTGACTCATTTGAGCTCCTACAATGAGCAGTTCTTC
size: NA
D: NA
V: TRBV27
J: TRBJ2-1

CDR3: CASSQARQGAHQNYGYTF
DNA: TGCGCCAGCAGCCAAGCCCGACAGGGGGCTCACCAGAACTATGGCTACACCTTC
size: NA
D: TRBD1
V: TRBV4-3
J: TRBJ1-2

CDR3: CASSFGRGTDTQYF
DNA: TGTGCCAGCAGCTTCGGGAGGGGCACAGATACGCAGTATTTT
size: NA
D: TRBD2
V: TRBV11-3
J: TRBJ2-3

CDR3: CATGRTSGSYEQYF
DNA: TGTGCCACCGGACGGACTAGCGGTTCCTACGAGCAGTACTTC
size: NA
D: TRBD2
V: TRBV10-3
J: TRBJ2-7

CDR3: CASSGGVSSGNTIYF
DNA: TGCGCCAGCAGCGGAGGGGTTAGCTCTGGAAACACCATATATTTT
size: NA
D: NA
V: TRBV5-1
J: TRBJ1-3

CDR3: CASSLVVYEQFF
DNA: TGTGCCAGCAGCTTAGTTGTCTATGAGCAGTTCTTC
size: NA
D: NA
V: TRBV7-2
J: TRBJ2-1

CDR3: CASSQGQGVRYEQFF
DNA: TGTGCCAGCAGCCAAGGACAGGGTGTACGCTATGAGCAGTTCTTC
size: NA
D: TRBD1
V: TRBV7-2
J: TRBJ2-1

CDR3: CASSIQTGVRETQYF
DNA: TGTGCCAGCAGCATTCAGACAGGGGTGAGGGAGACCCAGTACTTC
size: NA
D: TRBD1
V: TRBV7-2
J: TRBJ2-5

CDR3: CASSLGQGVATDTQYF
DNA: TGTGCCAGCAGTTTGGGACAGGGGGTTGCCACAGATACGCAGTATTTT
size: once
D: TRBD1
V: TRBV28
J: TRBJ2-3

CDR3: CASSQGLTSGGATDTQYF
DNA: TGTGCCAGCAGCCAAGGCCTGACTAGCGGGGGGGCCACAGATACGCAGTATTTT
size: NA
D: TRBD2
V: TRBV4-2
J: TRBJ2-3

CDR3: CASSQDSFATNEKLFF
DNA: TGCGCCAGCAGCCAAGACTCGTTTGCAACTAATGAAAAACTGTTTTTT
size: once
D: NA
V: TRBV4-1
J: TRBJ1-4

CDR3: CAIRGDYITDTQYF
DNA: TGTGCCATCAGAGGGGACTACATCACAGATACGCAGTATTTT
size: NA
D: TRBD2
V: TRBV10-3
J: TRBJ2-3

CDR3: CASSLAGTTQETQYF
DNA: TGTGCCAGCAGCTTAGCCGGGACTACCCAAGAGACCCAGTACTTC
size: NA
D: TRBD2
V: TRBV5-4
J: TRBJ2-5

CDR3: CATRTSGEAEQYF
DNA: TGTGCCACCAGGACTAGCGGGGAGGCCGAGCAGTACTTC
size: NA
D: TRBD2
V: TRBV2
J: TRBJ2-7

CDR3: CASSFQGVAGAPAPNEQFF
DNA: TGTGCCAGCAGCTTCCAAGGGGTAGCGGGGGCTCCCGCCCCCAATGAGCAGTTCTTC
size: few
D: TRBD2
V: TRBV7-9
J: TRBJ2-1

CDR3: CASSLGQGYGYTF
DNA: TGTGCCAGCAGCTTGGGACAGGGGTATGGCTACACCTTC
size: few
D: TRBD1
V: TRBV7-9
J: TRBJ1-2

CDR3: CASSYSPPGTGDTIYF
DNA: TGTGCCAGCAGTTACTCCCCGCCCGGGACAGGGGACACCATATATTTT
size: NA
D: TRBD1
V: TRBV6-5
J: TRBJ1-3

CDR3: CASSYGPHNEQFF
DNA: TGTGCCAGCAGTTACGGGCCCCACAATGAGCAGTTCTTC
size: NA
D: NA
V: TRBV6-5
J: TRBJ2-1

CDR3: CASSLAGNQETQYF
DNA: TGCGCCAGCAGCTTGGCGGGGAACCAAGAGACCCAGTACTTC
size: NA
D: NA
V: TRBV5-1
J: TRBJ2-5

CDR3: CASSPVTSGSGYTF
DNA: TGTGCCAGCAGCCCCGTTACCTCAGGGTCTGGCTACACCTTC
size: NA
D: NA
V: TRBV9
J: TRBJ1-2

CDR3: CASSSETYSPLHF
DNA: TGTGCCAGCAGCTCAGAAACGTATTCACCCCTCCACTTT
size: NA
D: NA
V: TRBV6-1
J: TRBJ1-6

CDR3: CASSLGDAGSGVTGELFF
DNA: TGTGCCAGCAGTTTAGGAGATGCCGGATCGGGGGTCACCGGGGAGCTGTTTTTT
size: NA
D: NA
V: TRBV28
J: TRBJ2-2

CDR3: CASVGRKGEKLFF
DNA: TGTGCCAGCGTAGGGAGGAAGGGTGAAAAACTGTTTTTT
size: NA
D: NA
V: TRBV7-9
J: TRBJ1-4

CDR3: CASSTRHNTQYF
DNA: TGCGCCAGCAGCACACGACACAATACGCAGTATTTT
size: few
D: NA
V: TRBV5-1
J: TRBJ2-3

CDR3: CASSPPSRDEQYF
DNA: TGTGCCAGCTCACCACCGTCCAGGGACGAGCAGTACTTC
size: NA
D: NA
V: TRBV18
J: TRBJ2-7

CDR3: CASSTEALPGELFF
DNA: TGTGCCAGCAGCACGGAGGCGCTTCCCGGGGAGCTGTTTTTT
size: NA
D: NA
V: TRBV11-2
J: TRBJ2-2

CDR3: CASSLFSGGAVNSPLHF
DNA: TGTGCCAGCAGCTTATTTAGCGGCGGGGCAGTAAATTCACCCCTCCACTTT
size: NA
D: NA
V: TRBV13
J: TRBJ1-6